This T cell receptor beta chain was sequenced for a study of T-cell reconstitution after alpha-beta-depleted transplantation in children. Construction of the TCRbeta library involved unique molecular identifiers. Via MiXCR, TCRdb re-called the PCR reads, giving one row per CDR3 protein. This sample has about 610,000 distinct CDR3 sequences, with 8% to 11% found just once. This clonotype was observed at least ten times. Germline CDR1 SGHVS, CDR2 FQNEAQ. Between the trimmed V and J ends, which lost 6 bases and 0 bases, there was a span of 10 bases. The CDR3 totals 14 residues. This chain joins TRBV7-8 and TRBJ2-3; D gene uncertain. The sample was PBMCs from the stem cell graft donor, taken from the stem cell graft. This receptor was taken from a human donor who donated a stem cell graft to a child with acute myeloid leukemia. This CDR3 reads CASSFMSSTDTQYF. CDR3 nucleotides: TGTGCCAGCAGTTTTATGTCTAGCACAGATACGCAGTATTTT.